A selection of T cell receptor beta chains follows, all from one sample in a study of breast tumors, draining lymph nodes, adjacent tissues. TCRdb re-called the multiplex PCR reads with MiXCR, one entry per CDR3 protein. This sample has 150,000 to 250,000 distinct CDR3 sequences, with 30% to 40% found just once. Sequencing used axillary lymph node tissue. All receptors come from a female donor with breast cancer. Some clones in this sample may be carry-over from other donors' samples. The CDR3 runs from the conserved cysteine through the conserved F or W. Size values are once, few and many counts, or a class for expanded clones, and some rows have none.

v_call	clone_size	cdr3_aa
TRBV20-1	.	CSAPGQLRANTEAFF
TRBV28	many	CATSSGDTDTQYF
TRBV6-2/TRBV6-3	many	CASSPTGLIYGYTF
TRBV7-9	.	CASSLVLESGAFF
TRBV12-3/TRBV12-4	.	CASSFPEGETQYF
TRBV6-4	many	CASSVRQALSYEQYF
TRBV19	many	CASRPGLAGPDTQYF
TRBV11-3	many	CASSLGATSQETQYF
TRBV15	.	CATSSPPGQGGAGELFF
TRBV29-1	many	CSVEDDQSSYTF
TRBV6-6	few	CASSPSSRTGGIQPQHF
TRBV2	many	CASSEAASLNEKLFF
TRBV5-5	many	CASSLDIHKETQYF
TRBV20-1	.	CSARDRRGPNYGYTF